This note documents a single TCR beta chain sequence. The data stem from a study of metastatic and nonmetastatic thyroid tumors. TCRdb re-analyzed the PCR reads using MiXCR. The table lists tens of thousands of clones, roughly 15% of them singletons, with about 20% in the top ten. Treatment of any kind had been given to no patient before thyroid surgery. This sequence was found in a female donor with papillary thyroid cancer or a benign thyroid nodule (not recorded which). Some clones in this sample may be carry-over from other donors' samples. The material sequenced was blood.

The CDR3 DNA is TGTGCCAGCAGTGACACGGGGGGGAGGACTGAAGCTTTCTTT. Amino acid sequence: CASSDTGGRTEAFF. This chain uses TRBV2 with TRBJ1-1; D possibly corresponds to TRBD1 (5 bases). The CDR3 extends over 14 amino acids. V lost 3 bases and J 5 bases, leaving 13 bases between the germline ends. CDR1 and CDR2 from the germline V gene are SNHLY and FYNNEI.